This T cell receptor (beta chain) was retrieved from a study of response to subunit inactivated influenza vaccine. Study-wide findings and caveats: The study's authors posited that every seasonal influenza vaccination enlists few new T cells.

TCRdb re-derived calls from the RT-PCR reads in MiXCR, one entry per CDR3 protein. The sample yields 600,000 to 700,000 distinct CDR3 sequences, around 15% seen once. J was trimmed by 4 bases and V by 4 bases; bases with no gene match: 9. The CDR3 sequence is 16 residues long. Germline lookup yields CDR1 SGHAT and CDR2 FQNNGV. This clonotype appeared many times. Antigen: not known. The rearrangement uses TRBV11-2 and TRBJ2-1, with TRBD2 matching 8 bases. The source is a man in his fifties who received an inactivated influenza vaccine. The starting material was PBMCs from blood, obtained about 14 days before vaccination. The CDR3 reads CASSSRGRGAYNEQFF. CDR3 nucleotides: TGTGCCAGCAGCTCCCGGGGGCGGGGGGCTTACAATGAGCAGTTCTTC. The whole variable domain, filled in from reference TRBV11-2 and TRBJ2-1, reads EAGVAQSPRYKIIEKRQSVAFWCNPISGHATLYWYQQILGQGPKLLIQFQNNGVVDDSQLPKDRFSAERLKGVDSTLKIQPAKLEDSAVYLCASSSRGRGAYNEQFFGPGTRLTVL.